Sequencing of this TCR beta chain was carried out in a study of cytomegalovirus exposure and HLA in healthy donors. Regarding the study as a whole: A later analysis linked a missense DCLRE1C variant to TCR beta V- and J-gene trimming.

About this clone itself: Its antigen is unknown.

Trimming at V came to 3 bases and at J to 4 bases, leaving 6 bases not matched to a gene. Germline loops: CDR1 SGHTA, CDR2 FQGNSA. CDR3 length equals 15 residues. The PCR employed 60 Vbeta primers together with 13 Jbeta primers. Clones were sequenced by immunoSEQ multiplex PCR, and TCRdb holds only the in-frame ones, with some missing. The sample carries 180,000 or so clones, 60% to 80% recorded once. This receptor was identified in a middle-aged man in good health and CMV-seropositive. The sequencing sample was made of PBMCs. The chain couples TRBV7-2 to TRBJ2-5, with 9 positions matching TRBD1. This chain's CDR3 is CASSFRSDRGETQYF. In nucleotides, the CDR3 is TGTGCCAGCAGCTTCCGCTCGGACAGGGGAGAGACCCAGTACTTC. Full variable domain (outside the CDR3, taken from reference TRBV7-2 and TRBJ2-5): GAGVSQSPSNKVTEKGKDVELRCDPISGHTALYWYRQSLGQGLEFLIYFQGNSAPDKSGLPSDRFSAERTGGSVSTLTIQRTQQEDSAVYLCASSFRSDRGETQYFGPGTRLLVL.